These 24 T cell receptor beta chains came from one sample sequenced in a study of T cell responses to AZD1222 COVID-19 vaccine. The method was immunoSEQ multiplex PCR; TCRdb's version includes in-frame clones alone and lacks a portion of them. The sample has 150,000 to 200,000 clones, 88% seen once. This sample comprised peripheral blood, obtained 28 days after the second AZD1222 dose. The source of these receptors is an adult who received the AZD1222 COVID-19 vaccine.

This chain uses TRBV5-1 with TRBJ2-3, with TRBD2 matching over 14 bases. CDR3 size: 17 residues. Germline loops: CDR1 SGHRS, CDR2 YFSETQ. V lost 4 bases to trimming and J lost 6 bases; unmatched junction nucleotides: 10. The CDR3 DNA reads TGCGCCAGCAGCCAGGGACTAGCGGGAGCCCATTGGGATACGCAGTATTTT. The encoded protein is CASSQGLAGAHWDTQYF. Complete variable domain (other parts from reference TRBV5-1 and TRBJ2-3): KAGVTQTPRYLIKTRGQQVTLSCSPISGHRSVSWYQQTPGQGLQFLFEYFSETQRNKGNFPGRFSGRQFSNSRSEMNVSTLELGDSALYLCASSQGLAGAHWDTQYFGPGTRLTVL.

The chain is built from TRBV4-3 and TRBJ2-5; TRBD1 matches at 9 bases. V shed 0 bases, J shed 3 bases, and the junction held 5 bases outside the gene matches. The CDR3 spans 16 residues. Looked up from germline, CDR1 is LGHNA and CDR2 is YSLEER. The CDR3 here is CASSQEGTGREETQYF. The CDR3 DNA sequence: TGCGCCAGCAGCCAAGAAGGGACAGGGAGGGAAGAGACCCAGTACTTC.

The genes are TRBV7-8 and TRBJ2-1; 10 bases fit TRBD1. This CDR3 contains 14 residues. Germline CDR1 is SGHVS and CDR2 is FQNEAQ. V gave up 5 bases and J gave up 4 bases; unmatched junction bases: 2. The CDR3 loop reads CASSPDRGYNEQFF. In DNA, the CDR3 is TGTGCCAGCAGCCCGGACAGGGGGTACAATGAGCAGTTCTTC.

V and J are TRBV28 and TRBJ2-3; 12 nucleotides agree with TRBD1. The CDR3 runs to 13 residues. J was trimmed by 8 bases and V by 8 bases; bases with no gene match: 5. Germline V gives CDR1 MDHEN, CDR2 SYDVKM. CDR3 bases: TGTGCCAGCGGGACAGGGGGCGACGGTACGCAGTATTTT. It is translated as CASGTGGDGTQYF.

This chain connects TRBV4-2 to TRBJ2-2, with D tentatively TRBD2 (7 bases). With 0 bases removed from V and 2 bases from J, the gap between germline ends came to 13 bases. The CDR3 is 17 amino acids. In germline, CDR1 is LGHNA, CDR2 YNFKEQ. The CDR3 DNA is TGTGCCAGCAGCCAAGATTTGGGGGGGCCAAACACCGGGGAGCTGTTTTTT. Encoded protein: CASSQDLGGPNTGELFF.

This chain joins TRBV7-2 and TRBJ2-7; D gene unclear. Germline lookup yields CDR1 SGHTA and CDR2 FQGNSA. CDR3 size: 15 residues. V lost 1 base, J lost 2 bases, and 12 bases lay in between. The CDR3 protein is CASSLGMAETYEQYF. DNA of the CDR3: TGTGCCAGCAGCTTAGGAATGGCTGAGACCTACGAGCAGTACTTC. Together with reference TRBV7-2 and TRBJ2-7, the CDR3 gives the full variable domain: GAGVSQSPSNKVTEKGKDVELRCDPISGHTALYWYRQSLGQGLEFLIYFQGNSAPDKSGLPSDRFSAERTGGSVSTLTIQRTQQEDSAVYLCASSLGMAETYEQYFGPGTRLTVT.

The chain joins TRBV11-2 to TRBJ2-2; perhaps TRBD1 as D (6 bases). Per germline, CDR1 SGHAT and CDR2 FQNNGV. Trimming left V 2 bases short and J 0 bases short, with 13 bases between. The CDR3 sequence is 17 residues long. The DNA for the CDR3 is TGTGCCAGCAGCTTACCTGGGCAGGGGCCGAACACCGGGGAGCTGTTTTTT. It translates to CASSLPGQGPNTGELFF.

The count of this clone is one. The chain employs TRBV7-2 and TRBJ1-6; no firm D call. V lost 7 bases to trimming and J lost 10 bases, with 20 bases between them. The CDR3 loop spans 15 amino acids. Germline values: CDR1 SGHTA, CDR2 FQGNSA. This CDR3 reads CASKSFQGPGSPLHF. Written as DNA, the CDR3 is TGTGCCAGCAAATCATTCCAAGGACCGGGATCACCCCTCCACTTT.

The V call is TRBV7-3, the J call TRBJ2-7; TRBD2 matches 14 bases. Germline V gene sequence: CDR1 SGHTA, CDR2 FQGTGA. There are 15 residues in the CDR3. The trim removed 4 bases at V and 6 bases at J, leaving 5 bases unmatched. The CDR3 here is CASSSGLAGVAEQYF. CDR3 nucleotide sequence: TGTGCCAGCAGCTCGGGACTAGCGGGAGTGGCCGAGCAGTACTTC.

This chain connects TRBV19 to TRBJ2-7; D may correspond to TRBD1 or TRBD2 (6 bases each). The V and J ends lost 5 bases and 2 bases respectively, with 19 bases between them. This CDR3 has 16 residues. Germline V gives CDR1 LNHDA, CDR2 SQIVND (reference sequence). The CDR3 bases are TGTGCCAGTAGTCCACAGGGAGCGGGCTTAGCCTACGAGCAGTACTTC. Translation: CASSPQGAGLAYEQYF.

The V call is TRBV21-1, the J call TRBJ2-7; the table's D call, TRBD1, was not checked against the DNA. TRBV21-1 constitutes a pseudogene. CDR3 length equals 14 residues. CDR3 amino acids: CASSGNRPSYEQYF. CDR3 DNA: TGTGCCAGCAGCGGAAACAGGCCCTCCTACGAGCAGTACTTC.

The chain carries TRBV7-3 and TRBJ1-5; TRBD1 might be the D (5 bases). Germline V gives CDR1 SGHTA, CDR2 FQGTGA. The V end was cut by 5 bases, the J end by 5 bases, with 10 bases between. This CDR3 spans 13 amino acids. The CDR3 loop reads CASSMGGDQPQHF. The CDR3 DNA reads as TGTGCCAGCAGCATGGGGGGGGATCAGCCCCAGCATTTT.

The V gene is TRBV11-3, the J gene TRBJ2-3, with TRBD2 matching over 8 bases. The CDR3 is 16 residues long. The ends lost 4 bases at V and 5 bases at J; junction bases unmatched: 11. CDR1 is SGHNT and CDR2 is YENEEA in the germline V gene. CDR3 in amino acids: CASSSRVGSGVDTQYF. The DNA for the CDR3 is TGTGCCAGCAGCTCGCGTGTGGGTAGCGGGGTAGATACGCAGTATTTT.

The gene calls are TRBV5-1 and TRBJ1-6; perhaps TRBD1 as D (5 bases). Trimming left V 0 bases short and J 6 bases short, with 16 bases between. Germline values: CDR1 SGHRS, CDR2 YFSETQ. This CDR3 contains 17 residues. The CDR3 DNA follows: TGCGCCAGCAGCTTGGAGTCGGGGGGGTATATTAATTCACCCCTCCACTTT. Protein product: CASSLESGGYINSPLHF.

This clone occurred once. The V call is TRBV7-9, the J call TRBJ1-2; D might be TRBD1 (5 bases). V was pared by 3 bases and J by 6 bases, with 11 bases between. Germline V CDR1 and CDR2: SEHNR, FQNEAQ (reference sequence). CDR3 length equals 13 residues. The CDR3: CASSLSREDGYTF. CDR3 bases: TGTGCCAGCAGCTTGTCCAGGGAGGATGGCTACACCTTC.

V and J are TRBV24-1 and TRBJ2-6; 9 bases align to TRBD1. Looked up from germline, CDR1 is KGHDR and CDR2 is SFDVKD. J gave up 1 base and V 4 bases, and 16 bases lay outside the gene matches. The CDR3 is 21 amino acids. The CDR3 region is CATSDSGPPGQGSSGANVLTF. As DNA, the CDR3 is TGTGCCACCAGTGACTCCGGGCCGCCGGGACAGGGTTCGTCTGGGGCCAACGTCCTGACTTTC.

In its sample, this clone was seen once. V gene TRBV9 combines with J gene TRBJ1-6, with D unresolved. In germline, CDR1 is SGDLS, CDR2 YYNGEE. V was shortened by 3 bases and J by 7 bases, with 14 bases between the two germline ends. The CDR3 sequence is 15 residues long. This CDR3 is CASSAIQNQNSPLHF. The CDR3 DNA sequence: TGTGCCAGCAGCGCCATACAGAACCAGAATTCACCCCTCCACTTT.

The chain uses TRBV7-2 and TRBJ2-1; TRBD2 matches 11 bases. The CDR3 sequence is 17 residues long. V was pared by 0 bases and J by 4 bases, with 5 bases of the junction left unmatched. Germline CDR1 SGHTA, CDR2 FQGNSA. The CDR3 bases are TGTGCCAGCAGCTTAGCGATCGGGACTAGCGGATACAATGAGCAGTTCTTC. This encodes CASSLAIGTSGYNEQFF.

The rearrangement links TRBV7-3 to TRBJ2-5; D tentatively fits TRBD1 or TRBD2 (6 bases each). CDR1 and CDR2 from the germline V gene are SGHTA and FQGTGA. V was shortened by 5 bases and J by 5 bases, with 21 bases between the two germline ends. The CDR3 sequence is 16 residues long. The CDR3 DNA follows: TGTGCCAGCAGCCAAGACGGGGGCCTCCCCCCGGAGACCCAGTACTTC. Protein product: CASSQDGGLPPETQYF.

CDR3 protein: CASSGTAGETQYF. Here the CDR3 DNA reads TGTGCCAGCAGTGGGACAGCGGGGGAGACCCAGTACTTC. The chain uses TRBV12-3 or TRBV12-4 and TRBJ2-5; either TRBD1 or TRBD2 may supply D (7 bases each). The CDR3 extends over 13 amino acids. The V gene lost 5 bases and the J gene lost 5 bases, with 12 bases spanning the gap.

The gene calls are TRBV18 and TRBJ2-7, with D tentatively TRBD1 (5 bases). V lost 3 bases and J 2 bases, leaving 5 bases between the germline ends. Germline V gene data show CDR1 as KGHSH and CDR2 as LQKENI. The CDR3 spans 12 residues. The CDR3 spells CASSPGPYEQYF. In DNA, the CDR3 is TGTGCCAGCTCACCGGGGCCCTACGAGCAGTACTTC.

The chain links TRBV5-1 to TRBJ1-1, with a possible D match to TRBD1 (6 bases). There are 15 residues in the CDR3. Trimming took off 1 base at V and 1 base at J, with 11 bases between the two ends. Germline lookup yields CDR1 SGHRS and CDR2 YFSETQ. CDR3 sequence: CASSLTGTQNTEAFF. CDR3 nucleotide sequence: TGCGCCAGCAGCTTGACCGGGACACAGAACACTGAAGCTTTCTTT.

The V and J genes are TRBV30 and TRBJ1-3; D call uncertain. The germline CDR1 and CDR2 sequences are GTSNPN and SVGIG (reference sequence). The V gene lost 4 bases and the J gene lost 2 bases, with 9 bases spanning the gap. The CDR3 length is 13 residues. CDR3: CAWTERAGNTIYF. DNA for the CDR3: TGTGCCTGGACTGAACGCGCTGGAAACACCATATATTTT. Full variable domain (remainder filled in from reference TRBV30 and TRBJ1-3): SQTIHQWPATLVQPVGSPLSLECTVEGTSNPNLYWYRQAAGRGLQLLFYSVGIGQISSEVPQNLSASRPQDRQFILSSKKLLLSDSGFYLCAWTERAGNTIYFGEGSWLTVV.

The V and J genes are TRBV6-5 and TRBJ1-6; 7 nucleotides align to TRBD1. Germline assignment: CDR1 MNHEY and CDR2 SVGAGI. CDR3 length equals 14 residues. Trimming at V came to 6 bases and at J to 5 bases, leaving 4 bases not matched to a gene. Here the CDR3 DNA reads TGTGCCAGCAGAAATACAGGGGATAATTCACCCCTCCACTTT. Translating it yields CASRNTGDNSPLHF.